Below are 26 T cell receptor beta chains sequenced from a single sample in a study of T cells in localized non-small cell lung cancer. Measured with immunoSEQ multiplex PCR; TCRdb has only the in-frame clones, and not every one. The data contain fewer than 90,000 clones, about four fifths of them singletons. The specimen was peripheral blood, collected before any cancer treatment. The receptors come from a man aged 40 to 75 with stage I lung adenocarcinoma.

The chain has TRBV27 and TRBJ2-1, with 8 nucleotides matching TRBD1. V shed 6 bases, J shed 4 bases, and the junction held 8 bases outside the gene matches. There are 15 residues in the CDR3. Germline assignment: CDR1 MNHEY and CDR2 SMNVEV (reference sequence). The CDR3 here is CASRLTGVLYNEQFF. The CDR3 DNA reads TGTGCCAGCAGACTGACAGGGGTCCTTTACAATGAGCAGTTCTTC.

The V call is TRBV4-2, the J call TRBJ1-2; tentative D call: TRBD1 (5 bases). V dropped 1 base and J dropped 8 bases, with 17 bases sitting between them. Looked up from germline, CDR1 is LGHNA and CDR2 is YNFKEQ. CDR3 length: 15 amino acids. The CDR3 DNA reads TGTGCCAGCAGCCAAGCCGCAGGGTATACCGAAGGCTACACCTTC. Translation: CASSQAAGYTEGYTF.

This rearrangement joins TRBV13 to TRBJ2-1, with TRBD2 matching over 8 bases. The CDR3 length is 16 residues. Germline-derived CDR1 and CDR2 are PRHDT and FYEKMQ (reference sequence). J gave up 8 bases and V 2 bases, and 11 bases lay outside the gene matches. CDR3 sequence (DNA): TGTGCCAGCAGCTTAATCCGGGAGGGCCCCTCGGATGAGCAGTTCTTC. Amino acids: CASSLIREGPSDEQFF.

This clone was recorded a few times. CDR3 DNA: TGTGCCAGTAGTAAGGGAGGACTAGCGGGAGACGGAAACAATGAGCAGTTCTTC. Protein product: CASSKGGLAGDGNNEQFF. The V gene is TRBV19, the J gene TRBJ2-1; 13 bases are shared with TRBD2. The CDR3 contains 18 residues. With V trimmed by 4 bases and J by 5 bases, 11 bases remained unmatched. Per germline, CDR1 LNHDA and CDR2 SQIVND (reference sequence).

V usage is TRBV9 and J usage is TRBJ2-3; 12 nucleotides agree with TRBD2. This CDR3 region has 16 residues. From germline, CDR1 is SGDLS and CDR2 YYNGEE. J gave up 5 bases and V 3 bases, and 7 bases lay outside the gene matches. In nucleotides, the CDR3 is TGTGCCAGCAGCGGGCTGGGACTAGCGGGTGGAGATACGCAGTATTTT. Residues: CASSGLGLAGGDTQYF.

The chain's CDR3 is CASSIGTGNYNEQFF. CDR3 sequence (DNA): TGTGCCAGCAGTATCGGGACAGGGAACTACAATGAGCAGTTCTTC. The chain has TRBV6-5 and TRBJ2-1; 9 positions agree with TRBD1. From germline, CDR1 is MNHEY and CDR2 SVGAGI. V was pared by 5 bases and J by 3 bases, with 5 bases of the junction left unmatched. The CDR3 totals 15 residues.

This sequence joins TRBV7-9 and TRBJ2-1; TRBD2 agrees at 11 bases. The V gene end was trimmed by 4 bases and the J gene end by 4 bases; junction bases not matched to a gene: 3. Germline loops: CDR1 SEHNR, CDR2 FQNEAQ (reference sequence). The CDR3 length is 15 residues. For the CDR3, the DNA is TGTGCCAGCAGCTCCGGGACTAGCGGATACAATGAGCAGTTCTTC. Residues: CASSSGTSGYNEQFF.

This chain connects TRBV19 to TRBJ1-2; 10 bases line up with TRBD1. The CDR3 covers 15 residues. Germline assignment: CDR1 LNHDA and CDR2 SQIVND (reference sequence). With 4 bases clipped from V and 3 bases from J, the junction kept 5 bases outside the gene matches. CDR3 protein: CASSTFGTGDYGYTF. The CDR3 region has the DNA TGTGCCAGTAGTACGTTCGGGACAGGGGACTATGGCTACACCTTC.

The chain carries TRBV29-1 and TRBJ2-7; TRBD2 might be the D (5 bases). CDR1 SQVTM and CDR2 ANQGSEA come from the germline V gene. Trimming removed 4 bases at V and 3 bases at J, with 13 bases between. The CDR3 loop spans 13 amino acids. The CDR3 coding sequence is TGCAGCGTTGTTCCCGCGGGTAACTACGAGCAGTACTTC. This gives the protein CSVVPAGNYEQYF.

This chain uses TRBV30 with TRBJ2-7; no definite D call. The CDR3 contains 11 residues. V was trimmed by 4 bases and J by 11 bases, leaving 15 bases between them. Germline lookup yields CDR1 GTSNPN and CDR2 SVGIG (reference sequence). Written as DNA, the CDR3 is TGTGCCTGGAAGCTGGGTCTTACGGAGTACTTC. This encodes CAWKLGLTEYF.

In its sample, this clone was seen a few times. This chain links TRBV30 with TRBJ2-2; 8 bases are shared with TRBD1. In germline, CDR1 is GTSNPN, CDR2 SVGIG (reference sequence). Germline trimming cut 2 bases from V and 5 bases from J; bases unmatched to any gene: 7. This CDR3 is built from 15 residues. Here the CDR3 reads CAWSLPGQVTGELFF. The CDR3 DNA reads TGTGCCTGGAGTCTCCCGGGACAGGTTACCGGGGAGCTGTTTTTT.

V and J are TRBV7-9 and TRBJ1-4; TRBD1 is a possible D gene (5 bases). V lost 8 bases, J lost 4 bases, and 8 bases lay in between. The germline V gene encodes CDR1 SEHNR and CDR2 FQNEAQ (reference sequence). The CDR3 has 12 residues. The CDR3 loop reads CASAGFNEKLFF. The CDR3 bases are TGTGCCAGCGCAGGGTTTAATGAAAAACTGTTTTTT.

The chain recombines TRBV5-8 with TRBJ2-3, with D perhaps matching TRBD1 or TRBD2 (6 bases each). The V gene's germline CDR1 is SGHTS and CDR2 YDEGEE. V was clipped by 5 bases and J by 0 bases, with 19 bases between them. CDR3 length: 17 amino acids. The CDR3 DNA sequence: TGTGCCAGCAGTACGTCCTGGGGGGCAGGGAGCACAGATACGCAGTATTTT. Translation: CASSTSWGAGSTDTQYF.

The sample holds a few counts of this clone. The chain links TRBV4-1 to TRBJ2-7; 11 bases match TRBD2. Germline trimming cut 6 bases from V and 5 bases from J; bases unmatched to any gene: 12. Germline CDR1 reads MGHRA; CDR2 reads YSYEKL. The CDR3 consists of 16 residues. The CDR3 loop is CASSRGLADPWDEQYF. The CDR3 bases are TGCGCCAGCAGTCGGGGACTAGCGGACCCCTGGGACGAGCAGTACTTC.

J is TRBJ2-5 and V is TRBV11-2; D is ambiguous. Looked up from germline, CDR1 is SGHAT and CDR2 is FQNNGV. This CDR3 comprises 11 residues. Trimming stripped 6 bases from V and 5 bases from J, with 7 bases between. CDR3 amino acids: CASSSSETQYF. In DNA form, the CDR3 reads TGTGCCAGCAGTTCGTCGGAGACCCAGTACTTC.

This chain links TRBV2 with TRBJ2-1; D gene uncertain. This CDR3 spans 17 amino acids. CDR1 SNHLY and CDR2 FYNNEI come from the germline V gene. Trimming removed 3 bases at V and 4 bases at J, with 19 bases between. This CDR3 is CASSELGRRGRYNEQFF. CDR3 coding DNA: TGTGCCAGCAGTGAGTTAGGCCGACGCGGCCGATACAATGAGCAGTTCTTC.

The chain joins TRBV6-6 to TRBJ2-5; 7 bases are shared with TRBD1. V was clipped by 6 bases and J by 3 bases; unmatched bases: 4. Germline assignment: CDR1 MNHNY and CDR2 SVGAGI (reference sequence). This CDR3 comprises 13 residues. CDR3: CASRPTGEETQYF. In DNA form, the CDR3 reads TGTGCCAGCAGACCCACAGGGGAAGAGACCCAGTACTTC.

The chain has TRBV5-1 and TRBJ2-3; D not resolved. The CDR3 is 14 residues long. Germline V gene data show CDR1 as SGHRS and CDR2 as YFSETQ. V was pared by 0 bases and J by 4 bases, with 9 bases between. DNA for the CDR3: TGCGCCAGCAGCTTGGGGCTAGTCCCAGATACGCAGTATTTT. Amino acid sequence: CASSLGLVPDTQYF.

Here the CDR3 reads CASSGYRGDGNQPQHF. The CDR3 region has the DNA TGTGCCAGCAGTGGATACAGGGGAGACGGCAATCAGCCCCAGCATTTT. This chain uses TRBV6-6 with TRBJ1-5; 7 nucleotides match TRBD1. The trim removed 5 bases at V and 2 bases at J, leaving 9 bases unmatched. The CDR3 is 16 residues long. From germline, CDR1 is MNHNY and CDR2 SVGAGI (reference sequence).

The chain recombines TRBV2 with TRBJ1-2; maybe TRBD1 (5 bases). The CDR3 length is 14 residues. Germline CDR1 is SNHLY and CDR2 is FYNNEI. V was clipped by 4 bases and J by 6 bases, with 15 bases between them. The CDR3 is CASSARGPPHGYTF. CDR3 nucleotide sequence: TGTGCCAGCAGTGCACGGGGCCCCCCTCATGGCTACACCTTC.

The chain combines TRBV19 with TRBJ2-6; TRBD2 matches 12 bases. Trimming cost V 7 bases and J 2 bases; bases outside gene matches: 3. The germline V gene has CDR1 LNHDA and CDR2 SQIVND (reference sequence). The CDR3 is made up of 16 amino acids. The CDR3 loop is CASKLAGGPGANVLTF. CDR3 DNA: TGTGCCAGTAAACTAGCGGGGGGTCCTGGGGCCAACGTCCTGACTTTC.

The chain uses TRBV30 and TRBJ1-6, with a possible D match to TRBD1 (6 bases). The CDR3 consists of 17 residues. CDR1 and CDR2 (germline): GTSNPN, SVGIG (reference sequence). Trimming removed 3 bases from V and 0 bases from J, with 15 bases in between. Here the CDR3 DNA reads TGTGCCTGGAGGGCTACAGGGAGAAGCTCCTATAATTCACCCCTCCACTTT. This encodes CAWRATGRSSYNSPLHF. The full variable domain, completed using reference TRBV30 and TRBJ1-6, is SQTIHQWPATLVQPVGSPLSLECTVEGTSNPNLYWYRQAAGRGLQLLFYSVGIGQISSEVPQNLSASRPQDRQFILSSKKLLLSDSGFYLCAWRATGRSSYNSPLHFGNGTRLTVT.

The V gene is TRBV4-1, the J gene TRBJ2-1; TRBD2 matches at 14 bases. With V trimmed by 5 bases and J by 8 bases, 8 bases remained unmatched. Per germline, CDR1 MGHRA and CDR2 YSYEKL. The CDR3 contains 16 residues. The CDR3 protein is CASSAPTSGRAHEQFF. The DNA of the CDR3 is TGCGCCAGCAGCGCCCCGACTAGCGGGAGGGCACATGAGCAGTTCTTC.

The chain combines TRBV18 with TRBJ2-7; 9 bases are shared with TRBD1. This CDR3 comprises 14 residues. From germline, CDR1 is KGHSH and CDR2 LQKENI. The trim removed 4 bases at V and 3 bases at J, leaving 4 bases unmatched. For the CDR3, the DNA is TGTGCCAGCTCACAAGGACAGGGGAACTACGAGCAGTACTTC. Protein product: CASSQGQGNYEQYF.

This clone has a handful of counts. J is TRBJ2-7 and V is TRBV7-8; D remains ambiguous. Germline values: CDR1 SGHVS, CDR2 FQNEAQ. The CDR3 sequence is 11 residues long. The germline V and J ends were trimmed by 5 bases and 4 bases, with 6 bases remaining between them. CDR3 loop: CASSIAYEQYF. The CDR3 DNA reads TGTGCCAGCAGCATTGCTTACGAGCAGTACTTC.

The rearrangement uses TRBV6-5 and TRBJ1-1, with TRBD1 matching 8 bases. The germline V gene encodes CDR1 MNHEY and CDR2 SVGAGI. The CDR3 loop spans 15 amino acids. J was trimmed by 4 bases and V by 5 bases; bases with no gene match: 9. The CDR3 coding sequence is TGTGCCAGCAGTCCGACAGGGGAGGGAGGCACTGAAGCTTTCTTT. Its translation: CASSPTGEGGTEAFF.